Sequencing of this TCR beta chain was carried out in a study of cytomegalovirus exposure and HLA in healthy donors (dated 2017 in TCRdb). Describing the broader study: An earlier analysis of about 530 of the donors reported roughly 300 Gb of sequence data and around 110 million unique TCR beta sequences obtained from about 200 million T cells. Around 300 gigabases of sequencing data and 70 million to 100 million unique TCR sequences were included in an early release covering under 650 HLA-typed donors. The genetic ancestry cluster associated with self-reported Caucasian donors included 81% of the approximately 410 genotyped donors. The study aimed to test whether cataloging public T cell receptors could reveal signatures of past pathogen exposure. The T cell repertoires of under 700 subjects were profiled by immunosequencing and related to cytomegalovirus serostatus. A separate validation cohort of 100 to 150 different subjects was used in addition to the roughly 640-subject first cohort. High-throughput TCR immunosequencing, statistical association of individual TCRs with disease status, and machine learning were combined to predict cytomegalovirus infection status. To study patterns of TCR occurrence, a later analysis re-analyzed previously published TCR beta repertoires from 650 to 750 donors and added high-resolution HLA genotyping. The later analysis used no new phenotypic data to find candidate immune exposures, relying instead on TCR beta sequences and their occurrence across donors. To decide whether each TCR beta V gene segment behaved as functional or pseudogenic, an earlier analysis of some 580 of the donors relied on high-throughput TCR beta sequencing. Donor age, sex, ethnicity and CMV serostatus were collected together with the repertoire data. A later genetic analysis took genome-wide SNP genotypes for about three fifths of the roughly 670 donors and used that subset as a discovery cohort. Every repertoire in the discovery cohort had been generated on one and the same sequencing platform. HLA typing covered class I and class II loci at four-digit resolution. The number of typed donors differed by locus: about 620-630 for A, B, C, DRB1 and DQB1; some 500 for DQA1; 606 for DPA1; and about 470 for DPB1. About 5 DR-DQ haplotypes were handled as single units for association and clustering, since linkage in the cohort was strong. Across about 380 genotyped donors of the cohort, an average of about 240,000 unique TCR beta nucleotide sequences per donor were sequenced, and roughly a sixth of those sequences were non-productive. What the work shows at the level of the full study, not this receptor alone: The cohort was sequenced for TCR beta chains only, and without alpha or paired-chain data the features that could be detected were limited. The study listed 150 to 200 TCR beta chains as associated with cytomegalovirus. Compared with the 666-donor mean, donors in an Asian-associated ancestry cluster had fewer N-insertions in productive TCRs, according to a later genetic analysis. In a later analysis, HLA-associated TCR beta chains showed more clonal expansion and lower generation probabilities than non-associated chains that were equally common. In a later analysis, several top co-occurrence clusters were reported to appear linked to parvovirus B19, influenza, CMV and Epstein-Barr virus. A group of highly shared sequence variants was considered likely to be a technical artifact of the sequencing pipeline. Because the 87-base-pair reads could not distinguish some IMGT-functional V segments, including TRBV6-2 and TRBV6-3, those segments were excluded. The classifier was reported to diagnose cytomegalovirus status with high specificity and sensitivity in both the original cohort and the validation cohort. Because some donors lacked HLA typing at each locus, the association tests relied only on the typed subset. Because counts were too low, approximately 18 rarely observed V segments, including chromosome 9 orphons, were excluded from the earlier analysis of under 650 of the donors. When HLA alleles, especially DR and DQ, strongly co-occurred, TCR associations were difficult to assign to individual alleles. The only immune exposure information available for the cohort was CMV serostatus. In an earlier analysis of some 550 of the donors, most TCR beta V segments were observed in productive rearrangements about 90% or about 30% of the time, broadly matching IMGT annotations. Across donors, most TCR sequences were observed very rarely, whereas some public TCRs were present in many individuals. An association between a missense DCLRE1C variant and V-gene and J-gene trimming of TCR beta chains was found in a later genetic analysis and replicated in an independent cohort. Correlated functional status among segregating V segments might reflect linkage disequilibrium, but an unknown experimental factor could not be ruled out. Most CMV-associated TCR beta chains appeared to be HLA-restricted in a later analysis, and the HLA associations seemed to be driven largely by CMV exposure. The presence/absence analyses assumed that sequencing depth was roughly uniform across donors, and that assumption may not be true. The authors suggested that the approach could potentially be generalized to other disease states and immunological phenotypes. A further reported finding was that TCR beta sequences accurately predicted the HLA-A and HLA-B alleles for most subjects in the first cohort. A later analysis found that TCR association rates varied across HLA loci, with DRB1 alleles showing the most associated TCRs and HLA-C alleles the fewest. A few of the identified cytomegalovirus-associated TCR beta chains were confirmed in vitro to be specific for cytomegalovirus antigens. In a later analysis, around 17,000 TCR beta sequences were associated with specific HLA alleles at a false discovery rate of 0.05.

With regard to this clone: Which antigen it targets is not known. No much larger clone is present one base from it, and per-base qualities are unavailable.

Its CDR3 holds 13 amino acids, cysteine through phenylalanine. Only the CDR3 DNA is retained, 39 bases long and in frame from the first base. The germline V gene specifies SNHLY as CDR1 and FYNNEI as CDR2. Trimming at the junction amounts to 5 bases on V and 3 bases on J, and the germline ends lie 8 bases apart. Libraries came from the immunoSEQ multiplex PCR assay. The multiplex PCR relied on a mix of 60 forward primers for TCR Vbeta segments and 13 reverse primers for TCR Jbeta segments. A multiplex PCR assay on genomic DNA amplified the CDR3 region of rearranged TCR beta genes. Amplified TCR beta libraries were sequenced as 87-base-pair reads on the Illumina HiSeq System. On the study's bioinformatics: In a later analysis, 77 million or so unique TCR beta chains were counted across the 500 to 850 repertoires, and roughly 11 million of these chains were shared by at least two donors. Raw reads were error-corrected and collapsed into unique sequences with a nearest-neighbor algorithm that merged closely related sequences to remove PCR and sequencing errors. V, D and J gene segments were assigned by aligning CDR3 sequences to IMGT reference sequences. For a sequence to be retained, at least a six-nucleotide match to both a V gene segment and a J gene segment was required. Rearrangements were classified as productive when the CDR3 lacked stop codons and remained in frame with V and J, and all other rearrangements were classified as non-productive. Following IMGT convention, CDR3 was defined as the stretch from the second conserved V-encoded cysteine up to the conserved J-encoded phenylalanine. Sequences without an unambiguous match to a single V gene segment were excluded from the earlier analysis of 500 to 700 of the donors. An earlier analysis of several hundred of the donors called V segments functional above 56.7% productive rearrangements and segregating when the between-donor standard deviation exceeded 5%. A statistical classification framework was built for diagnosing cytomegalovirus status from the catalog of TCR beta chain sequences. In a later analysis, TCR nucleotide sequences were compared against IMGT/GENE-DB human TR gene sequences so that V and J genes could be assigned. The TCRdist pipeline was used in a later analysis to assign CDR3 sequences and most-parsimonious VDJ recombination scenarios. A later analysis defined each TCR beta chain by its CDR3 amino acid sequence plus V-gene family, and excluded reads lacking a unique V-gene family. A later analysis removed several hundred highly shared, low-generation-probability nucleotide sequences to deal with suspected cross-contamination and a sequencing artifact. In a later analysis, a clonal expansion index for each public chain was calculated from normalized within-repertoire ranks of inferred template counts. Generation probabilities in a later analysis came from a VDJ recombination model fitted to out-of-frame rearrangements, and those results were checked against IGoR. In a later analysis, hypergeometric tests were used to score TCR-TCR, TCR-HLA and TCR-CMV co-occurrence, with a repertoire-size bias correction applied to TCR pairs. In a later analysis, false discovery rates were estimated by permuting HLA or CMV assignments 20 times. In a later analysis, co-occurring TCRs were grouped using DBSCAN, with TCRdist sequence similarity added in when clustering inside HLA-allele-positive subsets. For co-occurrence clustering, repertoires with fewer than 30,000 or more than 120,000 public chains were excluded, along with roughly 5 repertoires with anomalous nucleotide sharing. Sourced from immuneACCESS, this table was stored by TCRdb with only in-frame sequences that have V and J called. A share of the clones is absent; for the studies checked, an unresolved V gene accounts for under half, and the remainder has no known explanation. D and trimming were read from the DNA, whereas the V and J calls and clone size are those reported in that table. Across this sample there are some 180,000 clones, with 78% seen only once. Of the sample, roughly 3% falls within the top ten clones.

In total, around 600 healthy bone marrow donors made up the cohort. At the time of sampling, every cohort member was nominally healthy, though immune exposures that went unrecorded were likely present. The donor was CMV seronegative and was included in the group of approximately 350 seronegative cohort members. A peripheral blood sample was provided by each donor, and peripheral blood mononuclear cells were used for TCR beta sequencing. Genomic DNA extraction from the blood cell samples was performed with the Qiagen DNeasy Blood Extraction Kit. Recombination joined TRBV2 with TRBJ1-5, with a weak D call of TRBD1 (5 bases match). Material: PBMCs. The receptor was isolated from a female donor in good health and CMV-seronegative. The CDR3 region has the sequence CASSRQNNQPQHF. The DNA reads TGTGCCAGCAGTCGACAGAACAATCAGCCCCAGCATTTT.